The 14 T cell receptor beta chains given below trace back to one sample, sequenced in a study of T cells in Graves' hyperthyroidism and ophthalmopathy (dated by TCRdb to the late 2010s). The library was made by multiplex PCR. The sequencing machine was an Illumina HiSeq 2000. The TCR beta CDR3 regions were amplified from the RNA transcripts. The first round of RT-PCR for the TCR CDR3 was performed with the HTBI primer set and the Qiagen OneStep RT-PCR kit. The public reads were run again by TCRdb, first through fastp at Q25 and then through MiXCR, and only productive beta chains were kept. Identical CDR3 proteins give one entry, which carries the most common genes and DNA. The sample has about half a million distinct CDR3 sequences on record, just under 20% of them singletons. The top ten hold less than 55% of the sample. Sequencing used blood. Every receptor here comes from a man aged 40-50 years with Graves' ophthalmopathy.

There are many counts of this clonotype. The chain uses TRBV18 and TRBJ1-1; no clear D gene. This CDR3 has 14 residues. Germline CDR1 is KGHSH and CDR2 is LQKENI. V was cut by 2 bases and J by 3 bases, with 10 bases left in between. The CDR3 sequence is CASSPTSGDTEAFF. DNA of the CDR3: TGTGCCAGCTCACCAACGAGCGGGGACACTGAAGCTTTCTTT. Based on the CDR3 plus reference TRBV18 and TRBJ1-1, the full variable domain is NAGVMQNPRHLVRRRGQEARLRCSPMKGHSHVYWYRQLPEEGLKFMVYLQKENIIDESGMPKERFSAEFPKEGPSILRIQQVVRGDSAAYFCASSPTSGDTEAFFGQGTRLTVV.

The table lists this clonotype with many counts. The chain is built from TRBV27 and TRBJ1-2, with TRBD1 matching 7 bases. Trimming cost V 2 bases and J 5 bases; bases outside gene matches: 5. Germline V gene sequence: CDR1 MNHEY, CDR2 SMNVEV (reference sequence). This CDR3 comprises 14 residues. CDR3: CASSLAGGRYGYTF. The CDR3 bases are TGTGCCAGCAGTTTAGCAGGGGGAAGATATGGCTACACCTTC.

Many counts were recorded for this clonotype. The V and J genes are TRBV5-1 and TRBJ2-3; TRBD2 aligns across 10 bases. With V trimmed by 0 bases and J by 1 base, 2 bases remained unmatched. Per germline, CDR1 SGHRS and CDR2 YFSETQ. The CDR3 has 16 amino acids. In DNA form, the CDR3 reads TGCGCCAGCAGCTTGGAAGGGACTAGCGGCACAGATACGCAGTATTTT. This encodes CASSLEGTSGTDTQYF. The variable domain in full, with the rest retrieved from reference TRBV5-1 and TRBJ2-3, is KAGVTQTPRYLIKTRGQQVTLSCSPISGHRSVSWYQQTPGQGLQFLFEYFSETQRNKGNFPGRFSGRQFSNSRSEMNVSTLELGDSALYLCASSLEGTSGTDTQYFGPGTRLTVL.

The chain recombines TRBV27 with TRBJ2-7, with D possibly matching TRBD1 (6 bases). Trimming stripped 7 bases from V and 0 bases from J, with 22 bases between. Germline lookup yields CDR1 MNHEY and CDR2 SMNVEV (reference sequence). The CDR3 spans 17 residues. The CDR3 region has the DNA TGTGCCAGCACTCAAAGGTTGGGGGCCCGGGGCTCCTACGAGCAGTACTTC. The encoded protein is CASTQRLGARGSYEQYF.

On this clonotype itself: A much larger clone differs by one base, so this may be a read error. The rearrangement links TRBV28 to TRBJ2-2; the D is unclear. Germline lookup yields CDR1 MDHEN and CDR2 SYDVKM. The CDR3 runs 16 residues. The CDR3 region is CVSSFMIQIGTGELFF. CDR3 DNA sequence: TGTGTCAGCAGTTTCATGATACAGATAGGCACCGGGGAGCTGTTTTTT.

Written as DNA, the CDR3 is TGTGCCAGCAGCGCAATTTACAGGGGCAGATGGGAGACCCAGTACTTC. This sequence encodes CASSAIYRGRWETQYF. The chain is built from TRBV11-3 and TRBJ2-5; 7 nucleotides agree with TRBD1. The CDR3 spans 16 residues. J lost 5 bases, V lost 5 bases, and 14 bases had no gene match. Germline CDR1 is SGHNT and CDR2 is YENEEA.

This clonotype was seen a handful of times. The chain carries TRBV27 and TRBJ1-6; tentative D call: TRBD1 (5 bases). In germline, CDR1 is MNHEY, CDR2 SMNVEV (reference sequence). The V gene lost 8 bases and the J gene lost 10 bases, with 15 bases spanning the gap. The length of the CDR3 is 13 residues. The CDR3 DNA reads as TGTGCCAGCCGCCTGGGACGCAAATCACCCCTCCACTTT. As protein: CASRLGRKSPLHF.

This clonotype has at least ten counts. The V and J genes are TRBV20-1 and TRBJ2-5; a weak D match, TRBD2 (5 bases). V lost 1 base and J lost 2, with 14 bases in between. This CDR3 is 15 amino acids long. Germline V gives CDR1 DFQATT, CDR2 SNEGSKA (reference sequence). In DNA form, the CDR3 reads TGCAGTGCTAGAGCCCCTCGGGGTCCGCAAGAGACCCAGTACTTC. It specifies CSARAPRGPQETQYF.

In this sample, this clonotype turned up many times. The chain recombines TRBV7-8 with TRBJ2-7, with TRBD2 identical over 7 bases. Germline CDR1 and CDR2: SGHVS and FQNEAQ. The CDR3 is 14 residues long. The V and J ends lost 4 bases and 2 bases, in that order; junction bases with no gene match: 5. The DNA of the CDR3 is TGTGCCAGCAGCTACCCGGGACTACCCTACGAGCAGTACTTC. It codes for CASSYPGLPYEQYF.

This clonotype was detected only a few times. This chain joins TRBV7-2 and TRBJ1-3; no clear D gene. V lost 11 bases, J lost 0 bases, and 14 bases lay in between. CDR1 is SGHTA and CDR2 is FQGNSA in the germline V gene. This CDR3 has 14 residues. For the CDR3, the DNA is TGTGCCGGAGGATCAGGCTTCTCTGGAAACACCATATATTTT. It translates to CAGGSGFSGNTIYF.

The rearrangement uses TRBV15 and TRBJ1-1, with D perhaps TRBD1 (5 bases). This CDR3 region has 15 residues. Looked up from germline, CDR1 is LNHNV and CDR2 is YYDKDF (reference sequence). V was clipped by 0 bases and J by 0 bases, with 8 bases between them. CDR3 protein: CATSRETGMNTEAFF. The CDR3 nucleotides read TGTGCCACCAGCAGAGAAACAGGCATGAACACTGAAGCTTTCTTT.

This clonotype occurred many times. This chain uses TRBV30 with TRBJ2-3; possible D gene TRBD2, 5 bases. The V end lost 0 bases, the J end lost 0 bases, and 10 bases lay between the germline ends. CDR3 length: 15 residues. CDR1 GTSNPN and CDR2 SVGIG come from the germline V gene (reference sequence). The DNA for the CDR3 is TGTGCCTGGAGTGTACAGACGGGGAGCACAGATACGCAGTATTTT. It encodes CAWSVQTGSTDTQYF.

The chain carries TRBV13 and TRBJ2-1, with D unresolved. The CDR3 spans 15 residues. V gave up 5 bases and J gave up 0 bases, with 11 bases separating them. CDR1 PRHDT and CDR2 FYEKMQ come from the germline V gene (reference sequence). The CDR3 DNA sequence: TGTGCCAGCAGCGCCTCCCCAGACTCCTACAATGAGCAGTTCTTC. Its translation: CASSASPDSYNEQFF.

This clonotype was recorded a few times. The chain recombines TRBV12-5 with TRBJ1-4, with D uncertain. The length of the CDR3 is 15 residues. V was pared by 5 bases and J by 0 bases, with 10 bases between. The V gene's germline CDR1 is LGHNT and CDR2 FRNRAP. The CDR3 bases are TGTGCTAGTGGTCCGTCACTTGCAACTAATGAAAAACTGTTTTTT. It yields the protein CASGPSLATNEKLFF.